Following are 8 T cell receptor beta chains from one sample sequenced in a study of CD8 T cells in ankylosing spondylitis. Via MiXCR, TCRdb re-called the 5' RACE reads, giving one row per CDR3 protein. Among around 150,000 distinct CDR3 sequences, around 43% were seen once, and the ten largest hold approximately 16%. Specimen: synovial fluid, either unsorted or a sorted T cell fraction (not recorded which). The source is a male donor with ankylosing spondylitis.

V usage is TRBV27 and J usage is TRBJ1-1, with D possibly being TRBD1 (5 bases). V was shortened by 2 bases and J by 1 base, with 8 bases between the two germline ends. CDR3 length: 14 amino acids. Germline CDR1 MNHEY, CDR2 SMNVEV (reference sequence). The CDR3 reads CASSLRQQNTEAFF. The CDR3 nucleotides are TGTGCCAGCAGTTTAAGACAGCAGAACACTGAAGCTTTCTTT.

This chain links TRBV9 with TRBJ2-1; TRBD2 agrees at 9 bases. With V trimmed by 2 bases and J by 4 bases, 7 bases remained unmatched. The CDR3 extends over 16 amino acids. Germline CDR1 reads SGDLS; CDR2 reads YYNGEE. CDR3 region: CASSVHGLARYNEQFF. The CDR3 DNA follows: TGTGCCAGCAGCGTCCACGGACTAGCGAGATACAATGAGCAGTTCTTC.

This clonotype was recorded a few times. V usage is TRBV29-1 and J usage is TRBJ1-3; no clear D. Germline assignment: CDR1 SQVTM and CDR2 ANQGSEA. The CDR3 length is 14 residues. The V end lost 3 bases, the J end lost 0 bases, and 9 bases lay between the germline ends. In nucleotides, the CDR3 is TGCAGCGTTGATGTGGGCCTCTCTGGAAACACCATATATTTT. This sequence encodes CSVDVGLSGNTIYF.

The gene calls are TRBV7-3 and TRBJ2-7, with unresolved D. The CDR3 sequence is 13 residues long. CDR1 is SGHTA and CDR2 is FQGTGA in the germline V gene. V shed 5 bases and J shed 4 bases, with 12 bases lying between them. Written as DNA, the CDR3 is TGTGCCAGCAGCCTCGGACCCCGATACGAGCAGTACTTC. Protein product: CASSLGPRYEQYF.

The gene calls are TRBV5-5 and TRBJ2-1; no definite D call. Between the trimmed V and J ends, which lost 5 bases and 6 bases, there was a span of 15 bases. Per the germline V gene, CDR1 is SGHKS and CDR2 is YYEKEE (reference sequence). The CDR3 extends over 14 amino acids. CDR3 sequence (DNA): TGTGCCAGCAGTCCTCCCCCGGGCCTCAATGAGCAGTTCTTC. It yields the protein CASSPPPGLNEQFF.

The chain combines TRBV12-3 or TRBV12-4 with TRBJ2-2; tentative D call: TRBD1 (6 bases). The CDR3 is 15 amino acids. Trimming pared 6 bases from V and 7 bases from J, leaving 18 bases between. The CDR3 sequence: CASRTIDRFDGELFF. The DNA of the CDR3 is TGTGCCAGCAGAACGATAGACAGGTTTGACGGGGAGCTGTTTTTT.

The V call is TRBV4-2, the J call TRBJ2-7; D uncertain. CDR1 is LGHNA, CDR2 YNFKEQ, per germline. V lost 1 base and J lost 4, with 5 bases in between. This CDR3 has 12 residues. In nucleotides, the CDR3 is TGTGCCAGCAGCCAAGCGGGTTACGAGCAGTACTTC. Its protein product is CASSQAGYEQYF.

This clonotype was counted a few times. The chain employs TRBV4-1 and TRBJ2-3, with D unresolved. V was cut by 0 bases and J by 1 base, with 17 bases left in between. Germline V lookup: CDR1 MGHRA, CDR2 YSYEKL. The CDR3 totals 18 residues. CDR3 in amino acids: CASSQESRRSSRTDTQYF. CDR3 bases: TGCGCCAGCAGCCAAGAAAGTCGGCGGTCTTCCCGCACAGATACGCAGTATTTT.